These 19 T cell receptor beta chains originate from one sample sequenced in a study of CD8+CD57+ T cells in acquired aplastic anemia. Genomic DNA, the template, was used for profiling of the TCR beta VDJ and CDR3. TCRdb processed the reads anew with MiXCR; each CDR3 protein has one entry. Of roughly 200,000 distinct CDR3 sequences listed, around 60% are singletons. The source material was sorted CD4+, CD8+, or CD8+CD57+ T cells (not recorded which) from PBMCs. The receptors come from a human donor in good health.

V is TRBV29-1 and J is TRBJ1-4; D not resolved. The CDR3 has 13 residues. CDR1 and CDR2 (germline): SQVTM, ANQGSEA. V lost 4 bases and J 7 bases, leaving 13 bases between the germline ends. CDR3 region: CSVGTGSGEKLFF. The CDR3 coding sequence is TGCAGCGTTGGCACGGGGAGTGGTGAAAAACTGTTTTTT.

The CDR3 spells CASSGDWSAFYEQYF. For the CDR3, the DNA is TGTGCCAGCAGCGGAGACTGGTCCGCGTTCTACGAGCAGTACTTC. This chain connects TRBV9 to TRBJ2-7; D is undetermined. V gave up 3 bases and J gave up 3 bases, with 16 bases separating them. The CDR3 spans 15 residues. Germline assignment: CDR1 SGDLS and CDR2 YYNGEE.

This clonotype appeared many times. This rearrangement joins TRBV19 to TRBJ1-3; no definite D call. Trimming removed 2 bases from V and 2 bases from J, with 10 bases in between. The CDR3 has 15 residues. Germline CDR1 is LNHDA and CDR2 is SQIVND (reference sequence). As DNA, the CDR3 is TGTGCCAGTAGTATATCGTGGGGAGCTGGAAACACCATATATTTT. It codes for CASSISWGAGNTIYF.

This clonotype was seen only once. This CDR3 is CAISDPGRTEEAFF. CDR3 sequence (DNA): TGTGCCATCAGTGACCCCGGACGGACAGAAGAAGCTTTCTTT. V gene TRBV10-3 combines with J gene TRBJ1-1, with D possibly TRBD1 on 6 matching bases. The CDR3 is made up of 14 amino acids. V was shortened by 3 bases and J by 8 bases, with 16 bases between the two germline ends. Germline CDR1 ENHRY, CDR2 SYGVKD.

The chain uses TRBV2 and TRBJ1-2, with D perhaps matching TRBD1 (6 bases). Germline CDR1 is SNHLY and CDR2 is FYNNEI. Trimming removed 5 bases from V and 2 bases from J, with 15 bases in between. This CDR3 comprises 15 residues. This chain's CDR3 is CASSLGQRANYGYTF. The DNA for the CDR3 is TGTGCCAGCAGTTTAGGACAGCGGGCGAACTATGGCTACACCTTC.

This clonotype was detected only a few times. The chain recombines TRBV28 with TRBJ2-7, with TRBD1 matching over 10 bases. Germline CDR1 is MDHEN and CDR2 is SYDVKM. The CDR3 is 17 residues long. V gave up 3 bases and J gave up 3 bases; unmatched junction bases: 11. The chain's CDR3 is CASSFRDRGQFYYEQYF. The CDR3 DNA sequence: TGTGCCAGCAGTTTCCGGGACAGGGGTCAATTTTACTACGAGCAGTACTTC.

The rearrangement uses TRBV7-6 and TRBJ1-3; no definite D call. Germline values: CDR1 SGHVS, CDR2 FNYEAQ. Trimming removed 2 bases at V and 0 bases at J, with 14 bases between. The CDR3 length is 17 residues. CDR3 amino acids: CASSLRVGTSSGNTIYF. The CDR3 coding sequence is TGTGCCAGCAGCTTAAGAGTAGGAACCAGCTCTGGAAACACCATATATTTT.

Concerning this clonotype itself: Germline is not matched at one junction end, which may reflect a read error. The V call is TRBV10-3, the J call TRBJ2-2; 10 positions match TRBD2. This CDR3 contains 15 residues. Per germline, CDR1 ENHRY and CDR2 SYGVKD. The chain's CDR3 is CAISVTSGNTGELVF. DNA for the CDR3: TGTGCCATCAGCGTAACTAGCGGGAACACCGGGGAGCTGGTTTTT.

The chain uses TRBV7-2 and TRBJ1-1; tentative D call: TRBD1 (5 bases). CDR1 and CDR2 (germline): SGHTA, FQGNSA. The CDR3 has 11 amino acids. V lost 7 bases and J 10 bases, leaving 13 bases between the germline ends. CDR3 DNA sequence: TGTGCCAGCACCAGGGACCTTGCAGCTTTCTTT. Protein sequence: CASTRDLAAFF.

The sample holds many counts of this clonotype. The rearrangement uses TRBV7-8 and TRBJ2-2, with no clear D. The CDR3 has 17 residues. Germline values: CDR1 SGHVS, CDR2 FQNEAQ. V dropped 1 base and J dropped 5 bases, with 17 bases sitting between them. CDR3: CASSLVLGLAETGELFF. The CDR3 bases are TGTGCCAGCAGCTTAGTTTTGGGTTTGGCAGAGACCGGGGAGCTGTTTTTT.

The CDR3 here is CSARDYAGEAFF. DNA for the CDR3: TGCAGTGCTAGAGATTATGCGGGCGAAGCTTTCTTT. The chain links TRBV20-1 to TRBJ1-1, with no clear D. V was pared by 0 bases and J by 8 bases, with 10 bases between. CDR1 and CDR2 from the germline V gene are DFQATT and SNEGSKA (reference sequence). The CDR3 is made up of 12 amino acids.

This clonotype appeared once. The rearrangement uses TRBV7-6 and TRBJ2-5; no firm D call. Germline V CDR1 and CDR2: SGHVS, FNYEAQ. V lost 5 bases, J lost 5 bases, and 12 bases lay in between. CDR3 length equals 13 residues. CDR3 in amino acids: CASSLTVGETQYF. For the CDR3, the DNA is TGTGCCAGCAGCCTAACAGTGGGGGAGACCCAGTACTTC.

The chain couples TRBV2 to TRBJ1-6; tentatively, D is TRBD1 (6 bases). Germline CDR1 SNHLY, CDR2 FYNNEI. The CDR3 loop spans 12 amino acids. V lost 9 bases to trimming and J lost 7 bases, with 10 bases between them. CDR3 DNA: TGTGCCAGACAGGGAGGGAATTCACCCCTCCACTTT. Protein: CARQGGNSPLHF.

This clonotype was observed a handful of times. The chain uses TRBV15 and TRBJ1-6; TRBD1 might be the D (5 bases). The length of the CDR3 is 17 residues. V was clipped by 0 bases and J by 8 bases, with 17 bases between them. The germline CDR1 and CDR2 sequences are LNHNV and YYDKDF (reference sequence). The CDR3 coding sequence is TGTGCCACCAGCAGAGATAGGGGTACCTCGGGCCATTCACCCCTCCACTTT. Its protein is CATSRDRGTSGHSPLHF.

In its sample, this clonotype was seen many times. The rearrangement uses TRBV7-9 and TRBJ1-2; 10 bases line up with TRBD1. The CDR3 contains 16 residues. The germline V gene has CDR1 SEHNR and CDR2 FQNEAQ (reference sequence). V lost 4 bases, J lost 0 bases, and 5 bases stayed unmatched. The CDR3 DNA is TGTGCCAGCAGCTCCTGGGACAGGGGCGCTAACTATGGCTACACCTTC. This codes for CASSSWDRGANYGYTF.

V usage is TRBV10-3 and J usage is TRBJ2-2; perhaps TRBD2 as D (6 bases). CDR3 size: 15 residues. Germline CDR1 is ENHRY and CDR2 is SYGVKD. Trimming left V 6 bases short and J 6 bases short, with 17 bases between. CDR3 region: CAIRAGGGVAGELFF. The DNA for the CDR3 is TGTGCCATCAGGGCCGGTGGAGGGGTGGCCGGGGAGCTGTTTTTT.

The CDR3 loop reads CAISEMTGRSIEQYF. DNA of the CDR3: TGTGCCATCAGTGAGATGACAGGGAGGTCTATCGAGCAGTACTTC. The rearrangement links TRBV10-3 to TRBJ2-7; tentatively, D is TRBD1 (7 bases). CDR1 and CDR2 from the germline V gene are ENHRY and SYGVKD. The CDR3 is made up of 15 amino acids. V was trimmed by 2 bases and J by 6 bases, leaving 17 bases between them.

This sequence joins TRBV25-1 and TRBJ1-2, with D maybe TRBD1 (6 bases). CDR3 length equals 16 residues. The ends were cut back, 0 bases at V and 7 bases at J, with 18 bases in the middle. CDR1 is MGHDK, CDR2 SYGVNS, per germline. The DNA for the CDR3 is TGTGCCAGCAGTGAATACGGGGGGGGGGCGCCCCGTGGCTACACCTTC. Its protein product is CASSEYGGGAPRGYTF.

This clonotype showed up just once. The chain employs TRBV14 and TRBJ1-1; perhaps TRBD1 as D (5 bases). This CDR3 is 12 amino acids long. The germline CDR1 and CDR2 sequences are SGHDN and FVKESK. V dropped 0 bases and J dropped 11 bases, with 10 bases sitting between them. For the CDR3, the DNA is TGTGCCAGCAGCCAAGATGGACAAGGGGCTTTCTTT. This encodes CASSQDGQGAFF.